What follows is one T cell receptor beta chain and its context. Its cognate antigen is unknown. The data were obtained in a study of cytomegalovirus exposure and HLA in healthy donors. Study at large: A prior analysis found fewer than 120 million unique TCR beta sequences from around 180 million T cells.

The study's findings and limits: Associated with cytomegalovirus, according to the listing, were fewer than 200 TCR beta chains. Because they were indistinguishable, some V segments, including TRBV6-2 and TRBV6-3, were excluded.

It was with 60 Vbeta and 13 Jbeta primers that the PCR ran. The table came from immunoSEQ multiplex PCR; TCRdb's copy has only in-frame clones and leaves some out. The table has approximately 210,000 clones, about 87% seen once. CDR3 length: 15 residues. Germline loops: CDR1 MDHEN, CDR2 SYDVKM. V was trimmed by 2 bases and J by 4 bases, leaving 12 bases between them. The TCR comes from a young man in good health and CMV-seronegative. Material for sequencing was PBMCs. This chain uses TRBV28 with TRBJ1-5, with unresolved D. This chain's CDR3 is CASSLPGIGNQPQHF. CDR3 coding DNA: TGTGCCAGCAGTTTACCGGGGATTGGTAATCAGCCCCAGCATTTT.